These 12 T cell receptor beta chains originate from one sample sequenced in a study of CD8 T cells in Susac syndrome. cDNA came from about 0.46 to 1 ug RNA primed by random hexamers. MiXCR, applied by TCRdb to the immunoSEQ multiplex PCR reads, yields one record per CDR3 protein. The sample gives some 120,000 distinct CDR3 sequences, 91% of which show up once; over 0.2% is in the top ten. Sequenced sample: CD8+ T cells from PBMCs. Receptor source: a human donor with multiple sclerosis.

This clonotype was counted between two and nine times. The V call is TRBV6-4, the J call TRBJ2-2; TRBD2 might be the D (6 bases). Germline CDR1 is MRHNA and CDR2 is SNTAGT. This CDR3 spans 12 amino acids. Trimming stripped 8 bases from V and 5 bases from J, with 9 bases between. CDR3 protein: CASSGETGELFF. The CDR3 coding sequence is TGTGCCAGCTCGGGGGAGACCGGGGAGCTGTTTTTT.

Here the CDR3 reads CASSKRRDYEFEQYF. As DNA, the CDR3 is TGTGCCAGCAGTAAACGCCGGGACTACGAGTTCGAGCAGTACTTC. The gene calls are TRBV2 and TRBJ2-7; 7 nucleotides agree with TRBD2. Losses at the gene ends were 5 bases for V and 6 bases for J; bases not matched to a gene: 13. Germline V gene sequence: CDR1 SNHLY, CDR2 FYNNEI. The CDR3 has 15 residues.

The genes are TRBV5-6 and TRBJ2-5; 7 bases fit TRBD1. V lost 4 bases and J lost 9; bases outside the gene matches: 15. This CDR3 contains 15 residues. Germline CDR1 is SGHDT and CDR2 is YYEEEE. This CDR3 reads CASSPLGDRGSPQYF. DNA of the CDR3: TGTGCCAGCAGCCCCCTGGGGGACAGAGGATCGCCCCAGTACTTC.

CDR3: CASSVEPENTEAFF. The CDR3 coding sequence is TGTGCCAGCAGCGTAGAGCCCGAAAACACTGAAGCTTTCTTT. The chain is built from TRBV9 and TRBJ1-1; D uncertain. CDR1 is SGDLS and CDR2 is YYNGEE in the germline V gene. V lost 0 bases to trimming and J lost 2 bases, with 8 bases between them. CDR3 length: 14 amino acids.

The CDR3 spells CASSEEGYGYTF. CDR3 sequence (DNA): TGTGCCAGCAGTGAGGAGGGGTATGGCTACACCTTC. The J gene is TRBJ1-2, the V gene TRBV2; a weak D match, TRBD1 (5 bases). V was trimmed by 3 bases and J by 5 bases, leaving 7 bases between them. The CDR3 totals 12 residues. Germline CDR1 SNHLY, CDR2 FYNNEI.

The chain recombines TRBV27 with TRBJ2-7, with TRBD2 matching 9 bases. The V segment lost 2 bases and the J segment 2 bases; nucleotides outside the gene matches: 4. The germline V gene encodes CDR1 MNHEY and CDR2 SMNVEV (reference sequence). The CDR3 extends over 15 amino acids. The CDR3 here is CASSLELAGTYEQYF. In DNA form, the CDR3 reads TGTGCCAGCAGTTTAGAGCTAGCGGGGACCTACGAGCAGTACTTC.

The V and J genes are TRBV14 and TRBJ1-4, with D unclear. The V and J ends lost 8 bases and 5 bases respectively, with 18 bases between them. The germline V gene encodes CDR1 SGHDN and CDR2 FVKESK. The CDR3 covers 15 residues. The CDR3 protein is CASPSSGRANEKLFF. CDR3 bases: TGTGCCAGCCCATCCTCGGGGAGGGCAAATGAAAAACTGTTTTTT.

The genes are TRBV12-5 and TRBJ1-2; 8 bases align to TRBD1. The CDR3 sequence is 15 residues long. The trim removed 5 bases at V and 5 bases at J, leaving 10 bases unmatched. The germline gives CDR1 LGHNT, CDR2 FRNRAP. The chain's CDR3 is CASGLWTGRAYGYTF. In DNA, the CDR3 is TGTGCTAGTGGTCTATGGACAGGGAGGGCGTATGGCTACACCTTC.

CDR3 DNA sequence: TGTGCCACCAGCAGGGACAGGGGTCCAGATACGCAGTATTTT. This translates into CATSRDRGPDTQYF. This sequence joins TRBV15 and TRBJ2-3; 9 bases match TRBD1. V shed 3 bases, J shed 4 bases, and the junction held 2 bases outside the gene matches. In germline, CDR1 is LNHNV, CDR2 YYDKDF (reference sequence). CDR3 length: 14 amino acids.

This chain uses TRBV30 with TRBJ1-2; the D is unclear. The CDR3 loop spans 14 amino acids. Looked up from germline, CDR1 is GTSNPN and CDR2 is SVGIG (reference sequence). V lost 6 bases and J lost 3, with 17 bases in between. DNA of the CDR3: TGTGCCTGCCACCAGCGGAATGAAGACTATGGCTACACCTTC. Translating it yields CACHQRNEDYGYTF.

This clonotype has just one count. Written as DNA, the CDR3 is TGTGCCAGCAGTTTGAATTCAGGGACCCTTAACTATGGCTACACCTTC. This translates into CASSLNSGTLNYGYTF. The chain joins TRBV27 to TRBJ1-2, with D possibly matching TRBD1 (5 bases). The germline V gene has CDR1 MNHEY and CDR2 SMNVEV (reference sequence). Trimming cost V 3 bases and J 1 base, with 15 bases left between them. The CDR3 covers 16 residues.

The chain carries TRBV27 and TRBJ2-7; D is possibly TRBD1 (5 bases). The CDR3 extends over 16 amino acids. Germline assignment: CDR1 MNHEY and CDR2 SMNVEV (reference sequence). Between the trimmed V and J ends, which lost 3 bases and 5 bases, there was a span of 20 bases. CDR3: CASSFGQGTIFDEQYF. For the CDR3, the DNA is TGTGCCAGCAGTTTCGGGCAGGGAACGATTTTTGACGAGCAGTACTTC.